This record looks at one TCR beta chain sequence and its context. What it binds is not known. Profiling relied on immunoSEQ multiplex PCR, and the TCRdb table lists in-frame clones only, not all of them. This table holds 10,000 to 15,000 clones, 47% found once. These data originate in a study of siplizumab effects on memory and regulatory T cells. Cells of the mixed lymphocyte reaction were cocultured at 37 degrees C for 5 to 6 days. Study-level findings and limits: Mappable alloreactive CD4+ clones averaged about 74% Treg-derived with siplizumab versus roughly 30% in controls.

Per the germline V gene, CDR1 is MNHNS and CDR2 is SASEGT. V shed 1 base and J shed 0 bases, with 15 bases lying between them. The CDR3 has 17 residues. Sequenced material: CFSE-low (dividing) CD8+ T cells sorted from an allogeneic mixed lymphocyte reaction. This TCR came from a human donor in good health; the cells came from an allogeneic mixed lymphocyte reaction. Some clones in this sample may be carry-over from other donors' samples. V and J are TRBV6-1 and TRBJ1-2; D remains unclear. The CDR3 DNA sequence: TGTGCCAGCAGTGAAGGAGGGTTTTGGCAATCTAACTATGGCTACACCTTC. It yields the protein CASSEGGFWQSNYGYTF.